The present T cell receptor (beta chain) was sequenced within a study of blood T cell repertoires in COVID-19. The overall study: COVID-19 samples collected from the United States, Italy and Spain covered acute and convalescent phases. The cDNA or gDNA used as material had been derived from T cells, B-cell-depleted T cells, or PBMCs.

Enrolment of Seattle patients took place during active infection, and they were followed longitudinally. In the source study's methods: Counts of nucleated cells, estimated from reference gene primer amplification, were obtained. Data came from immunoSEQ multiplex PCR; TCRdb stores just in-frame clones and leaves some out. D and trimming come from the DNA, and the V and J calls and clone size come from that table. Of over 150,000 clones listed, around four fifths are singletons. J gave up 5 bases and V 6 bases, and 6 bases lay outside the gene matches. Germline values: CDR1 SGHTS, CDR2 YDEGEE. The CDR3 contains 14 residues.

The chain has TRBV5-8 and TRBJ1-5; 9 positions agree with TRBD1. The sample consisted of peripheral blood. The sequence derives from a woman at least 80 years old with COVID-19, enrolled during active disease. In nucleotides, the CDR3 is TGTGCCAGCACCATGGGACAGGGAGATCAGCCCCAGCATTTT. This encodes CASTMGQGDQPQHF.